Listed here are 32 T cell receptor beta chains from one sample, sequenced in a study of T-cell reconstitution after alpha-beta-depleted transplantation in children. Preparing the TCRbeta library involved the use of unique molecular identifiers. TCRdb ran MiXCR on the PCR reads and lists one entry per CDR3 protein. In the table there are some 140,000 distinct CDR3 sequences, 8.5% to 10% of which are singletons. The specimen was PBMCs, mostly from graft donor cells, collected 180 days after TCRalphabeta/CD19-depleted stem cell transplant. The receptors stem from a girl under three years old who had a stem cell transplant for combined immunodeficiency, so the T cells may come from the graft donor.

The genes are TRBV20-1 and TRBJ1-1; the D gene is possibly TRBD1 (6 bases). The germline CDR1 and CDR2 sequences are DFQATT and SNEGSKA (reference sequence). The CDR3 runs 12 residues. Trimming pared 3 bases from V and 10 bases from J, leaving 15 bases between. For the CDR3, the DNA is TGCAGTGCTAGTAGGGGGACGGCGGGAGCTTTCTTT. This sequence encodes CSASRGTAGAFF.

The chain carries TRBV20-1 and TRBJ1-6; the D is unclear. V was cut by 5 bases and J by 8 bases, with 4 bases left in between. CDR3 length: 10 residues. Germline CDR1 reads DFQATT; CDR2 reads SNEGSKA (reference sequence). The DNA for the CDR3 is TGCAGTGCTGCCCATTCACCCCTCCACTTT. Translated, it gives CSAAHSPLHF.

This clonotype has just a few counts. The gene calls are TRBV15 and TRBJ1-2; no definite D call. CDR3 length: 16 amino acids. V was shortened by 6 bases and J by 1 base, with 18 bases between the two germline ends. CDR1 is LNHNV and CDR2 is YYDKDF in the germline V gene (reference sequence). This CDR3 is CATSDGSGWLNYGYTF. CDR3 nucleotide sequence: TGTGCCACCAGTGATGGGAGTGGGTGGCTTAACTATGGCTACACCTTC.

In this sample, this clonotype turned up a few times. This sequence joins TRBV20-1 and TRBJ2-7, with TRBD2 matching 11 bases. V dropped 3 bases and J dropped 11; count of bases not matched to a gene: 15. The germline V gene has CDR1 DFQATT and CDR2 SNEGSKA (reference sequence). CDR3 length: 15 residues. The CDR3 here is CSARELAGAFLPKYF. Here the CDR3 DNA reads TGCAGTGCTAGGGAACTAGCGGGGGCTTTCCTTCCAAAGTACTTC.

The rearrangement joins TRBV20-1 to TRBJ2-3; D may be TRBD2 (5 bases). The germline V gene has CDR1 DFQATT and CDR2 SNEGSKA (reference sequence). Trimming pared 7 bases from V and 6 bases from J, leaving 26 bases between. The CDR3 contains 16 residues. CDR3 DNA sequence: TGCAGTGTCCCCCCCTTAGCGTCCCGGCAGACGGATACGCAGTATTTT. Residues: CSVPPLASRQTDTQYF.

By share of the sample, this clonotype is medium-sized. This chain uses TRBV20-1 with TRBJ2-7; 10 positions agree with TRBD2. The CDR3 covers 14 residues. Losses at the gene ends were 2 bases for V and 3 bases for J; bases not matched to a gene: 4. Germline V gene lookup returns CDR1 DFQATT and CDR2 SNEGSKA (reference sequence). The CDR3 spells CSARPLAGNYEQYF. The CDR3 bases are TGCAGTGCTAGACCACTAGCGGGAAACTACGAGCAGTACTTC.

The genes are TRBV7-2 and TRBJ1-3, with D unresolved. Trimming left V 2 bases short and J 1 base short, with 12 bases between. Germline loops: CDR1 SGHTA, CDR2 FQGNSA. The CDR3 sequence is 16 residues long. The CDR3, as DNA: TGTGCCAGCAGCTTACCGTCTCCCTTGTCTGGAAACACCATATATTTT. Residues: CASSLPSPLSGNTIYF.

The J gene is TRBJ2-2, the V gene TRBV20-1; D is uncertain. The V and J ends lost 6 bases and 5 bases respectively, with 10 bases between them. The CDR3 extends over 12 amino acids. Germline V lookup: CDR1 DFQATT, CDR2 SNEGSKA (reference sequence). Here the CDR3 DNA reads TGCAGTGCACCAATCAAAACCGGGGAGCTGTTTTTT. Amino acid sequence: CSAPIKTGELFF.

This clonotype was seen more than once but under ten times. V and J are TRBV20-1 and TRBJ2-3, with 8 positions matching TRBD2. Looked up from germline, CDR1 is DFQATT and CDR2 is SNEGSKA (reference sequence). V shed 2 bases and J 2 bases; nucleotides not matched to a gene: 6. This CDR3 contains 15 residues. CDR3: CSARPGGPFTDTQYF. The CDR3 bases are TGCAGTGCTAGACCGGGAGGGCCTTTCACAGATACGCAGTATTTT.

The chain is built from TRBV19 and TRBJ1-4; maybe TRBD1 (5 bases). This CDR3 has 14 residues. Germline CDR1 LNHDA, CDR2 SQIVND (reference sequence). The V end lost 5 bases, the J end lost 8 bases, and 15 bases lay between the germline ends. This CDR3 is CASSAIGAYEKLFF. CDR3 DNA sequence: TGTGCCAGTAGTGCTATAGGGGCCTACGAAAAACTGTTTTTT.

This chain joins TRBV20-1 and TRBJ2-1; 13 bases fit TRBD2. The CDR3 runs to 15 residues. Germline V CDR1 and CDR2: DFQATT, SNEGSKA (reference sequence). V gave up 3 bases and J gave up 10 bases; unmatched junction bases: 9. The DNA for the CDR3 is TGCAGTGCTAGTAGTGGGGGACTAGCGGGGCTAGAGCAGTTCTTC. This encodes CSASSGGLAGLEQFF.

This clonotype was seen repeatedly, ten times or more. J is TRBJ2-7 and V is TRBV29-1; D uncertain. Germline V gene sequence: CDR1 SQVTM, CDR2 ANQGSEA. Trimming shortened V by 6 bases and J by 3 bases, and 9 bases separated the two germline ends. This CDR3 has 11 amino acids. The CDR3 DNA reads as TGCAGCGTCGCGGAAAGCTACGAGCAGTACTTC. Protein: CSVAESYEQYF.

V and J are TRBV20-1 and TRBJ2-1, with D possibly being TRBD1 (6 bases). CDR3 length equals 13 residues. Germline lookup yields CDR1 DFQATT and CDR2 SNEGSKA (reference sequence). Trimming took off 2 bases at V and 7 bases at J, with 12 bases between the two ends. The CDR3 sequence is CSARPRGFNEQFF. Here the CDR3 DNA reads TGCAGTGCTAGACCTAGGGGGTTTAATGAGCAGTTCTTC.

In its sample, this clonotype was seen a few times. The V and J genes are TRBV12-3 or TRBV12-4 and TRBJ2-5, with 11 bases fitting TRBD2. V gave up 6 bases and J gave up 0 bases; unmatched junction bases: 15. This CDR3 has 19 amino acids. Here the CDR3 DNA reads TGTGCCAGCAGACGAGCGGGACTAGCGGATTCTTTTTACCAAGAGACCCAGTACTTC. Translating it yields CASRRAGLADSFYQETQYF.

CDR3 nucleotides: TGTGCCAGCAGTTTCTTAAGTGAGCAGTTCTTC. Its translation is CASSFLSEQFF. The genes are TRBV12-3 or TRBV12-4 and TRBJ2-1; D is unclear. Deletions cut 3 bases from V and 9 bases from J, with 6 bases between. The CDR3 has 11 amino acids.

This clonotype was counted between two and nine times. The chain employs TRBV10-3 and TRBJ2-1, with D perhaps TRBD2 (6 bases). This CDR3 region has 14 residues. Trimming stripped 10 bases from V and 0 bases from J, with 13 bases between. CDR1 and CDR2 from the germline V gene are ENHRY and SYGVKD. CDR3 amino acids: CATCRGSSYNEQFF. The CDR3 DNA is TGTGCCACTTGCCGGGGGAGCTCCTACAATGAGCAGTTCTTC.

The V gene is TRBV20-1, the J gene TRBJ2-3; D not certain. CDR1 and CDR2 (germline): DFQATT, SNEGSKA (reference sequence). Trimming pared 1 base from V and 7 bases from J, leaving 9 bases between. The CDR3 runs to 12 residues. The CDR3 loop reads CSARGRVNTQYF. In nucleotides, the CDR3 is TGCAGTGCTAGAGGCCGCGTGAATACGCAGTATTTT.

There are a few counts of this clonotype. The V gene is TRBV7-2, the J gene TRBJ2-2; unclear D gene. V lost 2 bases to trimming and J lost 5 bases, with 18 bases between them. The germline gives CDR1 SGHTA, CDR2 FQGNSA. The CDR3 spans 17 residues. In DNA form, the CDR3 reads TGTGCCAGCAGCTTACCCGGGCCCATGGTGATTACCGGGGAGCTGTTTTTT. It translates to CASSLPGPMVITGELFF.

This clonotype came up many times. This chain uses TRBV28 with TRBJ1-5; D may be TRBD1 (5 bases). The V end lost 3 bases, the J end lost 5 bases, and 11 bases lay between the germline ends. The CDR3 has 14 amino acids. Germline-derived CDR1 and CDR2 are MDHEN and SYDVKM. CDR3 residues: CASSLAGSDQPQHF. In DNA form, the CDR3 reads TGTGCCAGCAGTTTGGCAGGGTCCGATCAGCCCCAGCATTTT.

The V and J genes are TRBV12-3 or TRBV12-4 and TRBJ2-5; D remains ambiguous. V lost 5 bases, J lost 1 base, and 11 bases lay in between. This CDR3 has 14 amino acids. The DNA for the CDR3 is TGTGCCAGCAGTCCTCGACGGATCCAAGAGACCCAGTACTTC. Translated: CASSPRRIQETQYF.

The chain has TRBV27 and TRBJ2-1; D remains unclear. The CDR3 extends over 15 amino acids. V lost 3 bases and J lost 6, with 15 bases in between. Germline CDR1 MNHEY, CDR2 SMNVEV (reference sequence). This CDR3 is CASSFGLGEGNEQFF. The CDR3 DNA reads TGTGCCAGCAGTTTCGGCTTAGGAGAAGGCAATGAGCAGTTCTTC.

This clonotype was seen more than once but under ten times. The rearrangement uses TRBV3-1 and TRBJ2-7, with 11 bases identical to TRBD2. The CDR3 spans 16 residues. Trimming removed 4 bases from V and 0 bases from J; junction bases left unmatched: 5. Germline V gene lookup returns CDR1 LGHDT and CDR2 YNNKEL (reference sequence). The CDR3, as DNA: TGTGCCAGCAGCCCCGTGGGACTAGCGGACTCCTACGAGCAGTACTTC. The encoded protein is CASSPVGLADSYEQYF.

This chain joins TRBV29-1 and TRBJ2-2, with unresolved D. This CDR3 is built from 12 residues. CDR1 SQVTM and CDR2 ANQGSEA come from the germline V gene. With 4 bases removed from V and 7 bases from J, the gap between germline ends came to 10 bases. CDR3 sequence: CSVANGNGELFF. The CDR3, as DNA: TGCAGCGTTGCTAACGGAAACGGGGAGCTGTTTTTT.

The sample holds a few counts of this clonotype. V is TRBV7-9 and J is TRBJ1-1; no clear D. V dropped 5 bases and J dropped 10 bases, with 14 bases sitting between them. CDR1 SEHNR and CDR2 FQNEAQ come from the germline V gene (reference sequence). The CDR3 loop spans 12 amino acids. The CDR3 is CASSLRANIAFF. CDR3 DNA: TGTGCCAGCAGCCTAAGGGCAAACATAGCTTTCTTT.

This clonotype was seen many times. The chain carries TRBV12-3 or TRBV12-4 and TRBJ2-5, with 10 bases matching TRBD2. J gave up 5 bases and V 7 bases, and 10 bases lay outside the gene matches. This CDR3 comprises 15 residues. The CDR3 protein is CASKKGAGGPETQYF. As DNA, the CDR3 is TGTGCCAGCAAAAAGGGAGCGGGGGGGCCGGAGACCCAGTACTTC.

The CDR3 region is CATSDWESYEQYF. CDR3 nucleotide sequence: TGTGCCACCAGTGATTGGGAGTCCTACGAGCAGTACTTC. The chain has TRBV24-1 and TRBJ2-7, with D maybe TRBD2 (5 bases). V was trimmed by 2 bases and J by 1 base, leaving 5 bases between them. Germline CDR1 reads KGHDR; CDR2 reads SFDVKD. The CDR3 consists of 13 residues.

The chain carries TRBV7-2 and TRBJ1-5; 8 nucleotides align to TRBD1. The V gene end was trimmed by 1 base and the J gene end by 3 bases; junction bases not matched to a gene: 5. The CDR3 is 16 residues long. The germline V gene encodes CDR1 SGHTA and CDR2 FQGNSA. As DNA, the CDR3 is TGTGCCAGCAGCTTAGTAGGGACAGGTTACAATCAGCCCCAGCATTTT. Translation gives CASSLVGTGYNQPQHF.

This clonotype was counted a single time. The chain links TRBV29-1 to TRBJ2-5, with D unclear. This CDR3 has 12 amino acids. The germline gives CDR1 SQVTM, CDR2 ANQGSEA. Trimming removed 0 bases from V and 2 bases from J, with 4 bases in between. DNA for the CDR3: TGCAGCGTTGAAGAGCTTCAAGAGACCCAGTACTTC. Its protein product is CSVEELQETQYF.

In its sample, this clonotype was seen many times. The gene calls are TRBV29-1 and TRBJ2-1; 7 bases align to TRBD1. The CDR3 runs to 14 residues. V lost 4 bases and J lost 2; bases outside the gene matches: 5. The germline gives CDR1 SQVTM, CDR2 ANQGSEA. The CDR3 protein is CSVVGTATYNEQFF. The CDR3 region has the DNA TGCAGCGTTGTAGGGACAGCTACCTACAATGAGCAGTTCTTC.

This clonotype appeared a few times. The rearrangement uses TRBV5-1 and TRBJ2-4; D ambiguous. CDR1 and CDR2 from the germline V gene are SGHRS and YFSETQ. The V gene lost 4 bases and the J gene lost 3 bases, with 14 bases spanning the gap. This CDR3 is built from 15 residues. The CDR3 here is CASSRGVDNKNIQYF. The CDR3 nucleotides are TGCGCCAGCAGCCGTGGAGTAGACAACAAAAACATTCAGTACTTC.

The rearrangement joins TRBV11-2 to TRBJ2-3, with D maybe TRBD1 (6 bases). The germline V gene encodes CDR1 SGHAT and CDR2 FQNNGV. This CDR3 spans 15 amino acids. The ends were cut back, 1 base at V and 1 base at J, with 9 bases in the middle. DNA of the CDR3: TGTGCCAGCAGCTTAGGGACAGCCCGCACAGATACGCAGTATTTT. This sequence encodes CASSLGTARTDTQYF.

The chain combines TRBV29-1 with TRBJ2-5; 12 bases align to TRBD2. V was pared by 7 bases and J by 6 bases, with 6 bases of the junction left unmatched. Per the germline V gene, CDR1 is SQVTM and CDR2 is ANQGSEA. CDR3 length equals 13 residues. CDR3 region: CSARTSGMKTQYF. CDR3 bases: TGCAGCGCACGGACTAGCGGGATGAAGACCCAGTACTTC.